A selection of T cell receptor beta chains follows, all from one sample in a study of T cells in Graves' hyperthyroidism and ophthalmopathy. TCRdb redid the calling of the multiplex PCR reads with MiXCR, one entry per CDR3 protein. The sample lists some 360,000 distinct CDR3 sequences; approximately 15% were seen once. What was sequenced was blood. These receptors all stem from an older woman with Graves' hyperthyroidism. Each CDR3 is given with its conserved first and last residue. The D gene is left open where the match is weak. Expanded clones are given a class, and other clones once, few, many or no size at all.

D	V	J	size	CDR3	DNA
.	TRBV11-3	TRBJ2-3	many	CASSPTEGFPPDTQYF	TGTGCCAGCAGCCCGACCGAGGGGTTCCCGCCAGATACGCAGTATTTT
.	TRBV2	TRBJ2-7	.	CASMFPPVTFAYEQYF	TGTGCCAGCATGTTTCCACCGGTTACCTTCGCCTACGAGCAGTACTTC
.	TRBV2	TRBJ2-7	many	CASSEHREGEQYF	TGTGCCAGCAGTGAACACAGGGAGGGCGAGCAGTACTTC
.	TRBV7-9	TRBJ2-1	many	CASSVTLNEQFF	TGTGCCTCCTCCGTGACACTCAATGAGCAGTTCTTC
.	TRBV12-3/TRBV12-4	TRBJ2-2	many	CASNTDYPNTGELFF	TGTGCCAGCAATACGGACTACCCGAACACCGGGGAGCTGTTTTTT
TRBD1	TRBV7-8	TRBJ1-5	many	CASSRADRGHSNQPQHF	TGTGCCAGCAGCCGCGCCGACAGGGGGCATAGCAATCAGCCCCAGCATTTT
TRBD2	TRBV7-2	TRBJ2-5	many	CASSSAGTREETQYF	TGTGCCAGCAGCTCCGCAGGGACTAGGGAAGAGACCCAGTACTTC
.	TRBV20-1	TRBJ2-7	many	CSADRSYEQYF	TGCAGTGCTGACAGGAGCTACGAGCAGTACTTC
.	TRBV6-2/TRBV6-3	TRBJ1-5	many	CASSYGQGFFSNQPQHF	TGTGCCAGCAGTTACGGGCAGGGGTTTTTCAGCAATCAGCCCCAGCATTTT
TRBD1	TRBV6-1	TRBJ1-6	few	CASRPGTGVSPLHF	TGTGCCAGCAGGCCCGGGACAGGGGTATCACCCCTCCACTTT
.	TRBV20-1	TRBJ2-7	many	CSARVGASDEQYF	TGCAGTGCTAGAGTCGGAGCAAGTGACGAGCAGTACTTC
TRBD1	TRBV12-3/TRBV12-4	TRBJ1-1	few	CASSSGTGRREAEAFF	TGTGCCAGCAGTTCGGGGACAGGGAGGAGAGAAGCTGAAGCTTTCTTT
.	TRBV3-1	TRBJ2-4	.	CASSRSTIAKNIQYF	TGTGCCAGCAGCCGAAGCACTATAGCCAAAAACATTCAGTACTTC
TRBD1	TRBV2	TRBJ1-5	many	CASNPDRGSNQPQHF	TGTGCCAGCAACCCGGACAGGGGAAGCAATCAGCCCCAGCATTTT
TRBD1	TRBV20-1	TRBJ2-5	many	CSAKTDRGLETQYF	TGCAGTGCTAAAACCGACAGGGGGCTTGAGACCCAGTACTTC
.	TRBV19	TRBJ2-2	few	CASSPLAGAGELFF	TGTGCCAGTAGTCCCCTGGCAGGGGCCGGGGAGCTGTTTTTT